This T cell receptor beta chain emerged from a study of blood T cell repertoires in COVID-19. Looked up from germline, CDR1 is LNHDA and CDR2 is SQIVND (reference sequence). The V and J ends lost 6 bases and 7 bases, in that order; junction bases with no gene match: 10. The CDR3 spans 14 residues. The repertoire was sequenced with immunoSEQ multiplex PCR; TCRdb's copy has only in-frame clones and lacks some. The repertoire consists of about 250,000 clones, with around four fifths occurring once and the leading ten covering 8.5% to 10%. The V and J genes are TRBV19 and TRBJ2-3; TRBD1 agrees at 7 bases. The TCR was taken from a man aged 40-49 years with active or convalescent COVID-19. The specimen sequenced was peripheral blood. The CDR3 here is CASRETGYSYTQYF. Written as DNA, the CDR3 is TGTGCCAGTAGGGAGACAGGGTATTCTTATACGCAGTATTTT. Filled out from reference TRBV19 and TRBJ2-3, the complete variable domain reads DGGITQSPKYLFRKEGQNVTLSCEQNLNHDAMYWYRQDPGQGLRLIYYSQIVNDFQKGDIAEGYSVSREKKESFPLTVTSAQKNPTAFYLCASRETGYSYTQYFGPGTRLTVL.